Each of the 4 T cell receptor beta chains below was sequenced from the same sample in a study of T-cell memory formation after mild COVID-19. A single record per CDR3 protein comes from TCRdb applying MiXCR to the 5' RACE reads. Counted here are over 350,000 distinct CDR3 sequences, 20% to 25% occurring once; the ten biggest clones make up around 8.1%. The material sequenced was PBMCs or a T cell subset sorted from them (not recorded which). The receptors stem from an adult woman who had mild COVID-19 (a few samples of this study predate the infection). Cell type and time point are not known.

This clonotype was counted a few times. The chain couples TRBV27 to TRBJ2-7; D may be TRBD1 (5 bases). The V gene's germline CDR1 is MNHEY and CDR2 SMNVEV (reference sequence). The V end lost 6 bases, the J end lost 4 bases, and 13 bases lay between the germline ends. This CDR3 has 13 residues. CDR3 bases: TGTGCCAGCAGAATAGGGGTGAGGTACGAGCAGTACTTC. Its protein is CASRIGVRYEQYF.

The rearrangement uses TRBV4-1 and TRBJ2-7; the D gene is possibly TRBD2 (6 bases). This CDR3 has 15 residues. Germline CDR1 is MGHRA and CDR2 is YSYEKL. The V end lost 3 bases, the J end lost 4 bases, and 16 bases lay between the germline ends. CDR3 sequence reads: CASSHGTPAQYEQYF. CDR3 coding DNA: TGCGCCAGCAGCCACGGGACTCCTGCCCAGTACGAGCAGTACTTC.

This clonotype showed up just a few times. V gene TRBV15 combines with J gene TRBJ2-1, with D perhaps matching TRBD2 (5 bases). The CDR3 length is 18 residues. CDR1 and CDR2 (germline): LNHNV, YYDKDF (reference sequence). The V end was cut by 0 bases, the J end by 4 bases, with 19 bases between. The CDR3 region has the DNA TGTGCCACCAGCAGAGATGGCGAAGAGGGAGAAGCTTACAATGAGCAGTTCTTC. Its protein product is CATSRDGEEGEAYNEQFF.

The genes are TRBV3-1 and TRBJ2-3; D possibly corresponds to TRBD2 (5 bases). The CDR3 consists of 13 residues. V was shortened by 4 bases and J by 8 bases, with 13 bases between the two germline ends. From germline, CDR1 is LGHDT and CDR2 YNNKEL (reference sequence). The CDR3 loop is CASSLKGAGTQYF. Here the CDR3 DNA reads TGTGCCAGCAGCCTCAAGGGTGCGGGTACGCAGTATTTT.